These 27 T cell receptor beta chains share one sample of origin, sequenced in a study of cytomegalovirus exposure and HLA in healthy donors. This PCR relied on a set of 60 Vbeta primers and 13 Jbeta primers. The protocol was immunoSEQ multiplex PCR, while the TCRdb copy is restricted to in-frame clones and leaves out a portion. The repertoire holds more than 150,000 clones, with more than 75% as singletons. The sample comprised PBMCs. The receptors were gathered from a girl less than two years old in good health and CMV-seronegative.

The chain recombines TRBV5-1 with TRBJ2-1; 7 bases fit TRBD1. V was clipped by 0 bases and J by 4 bases; unmatched bases: 4. The CDR3 covers 15 residues. Germline assignment: CDR1 SGHRS and CDR2 YFSETQ. CDR3 loop: CASSLEGQPYNEQFF. In DNA, the CDR3 is TGCGCCAGCAGCTTGGAGGGACAGCCTTACAATGAGCAGTTCTTC.

The V and J genes are TRBV7-2 and TRBJ2-2; no definite D call. V gave up 4 bases and J gave up 3 bases, with 6 bases separating them. CDR1 SGHTA and CDR2 FQGNSA come from the germline V gene. The CDR3 sequence is 13 residues long. The CDR3 nucleotides read TGTGCCAGCAGCTCGACTTACACCGGGGAGCTGTTTTTT. This codes for CASSSTYTGELFF.

This clone has just one count. The chain employs TRBV10-1 and TRBJ2-2; perhaps TRBD1 as D (5 bases). Trimming shortened V by 6 bases and J by 4 bases, and 9 bases separated the two germline ends. This CDR3 is 13 amino acids long. Germline CDR1 is WNHNN and CDR2 is SYGVQD (reference sequence). In DNA form, the CDR3 reads TGCGCCAGCAGCAGGGCGTCCACCGGGGAGCTGTTTTTT. This sequence encodes CASSRASTGELFF.

As regards this clone: The junction departs from the called germline gene at one end, perhaps through a read error. The chain links TRBV7-9 to TRBJ2-7, with 8 bases aligning to TRBD2. There are 12 residues in the CDR3. Germline values: CDR1 SEHNR, CDR2 FQNEAQ (reference sequence). CDR3 nucleotides: TGTTCCAGCAGCTTAGGAACTAGCGGACAGTACTTC. It specifies CSSSLGTSGQYF.

This sequence joins TRBV5-1 and TRBJ2-5, with TRBD2 matching 8 bases. The CDR3 spans 16 residues. V shed 2 bases and J 4 bases; nucleotides not matched to a gene: 10. Germline V lookup: CDR1 SGHRS, CDR2 YFSETQ. The CDR3 here is CASSFRSGGATETQYF. CDR3 in DNA: TGCGCCAGCAGCTTTCGTTCCGGGGGGGCCACAGAGACCCAGTACTTC.

This clone was seen just once. A junction end diverges from the germline sequence, so it may reflect a read error. Other DNA sequences in this sample translate to the same CDR3. The CDR3 DNA reads as TGCGCCAGCAGGCCTGACAGGCCCATGAACACTGAAGCTTTCTTT. Translated: CASRPDRPMNTEAFF. The V call is TRBV2, the J call TRBJ1-1, with D perhaps TRBD1 (6 bases). Looked up from germline, CDR1 is SNHLY and CDR2 is FYNNEI. The CDR3 covers 15 residues.

The V call is TRBV14, the J call TRBJ2-1, with 10 positions matching TRBD2. Trimming removed 2 bases from V and 4 bases from J; junction bases left unmatched: 8. CDR3 length: 17 amino acids. Germline V gives CDR1 SGHDN, CDR2 FVKESK. The CDR3 here is CASSQRIKLAGYNEQFF. The DNA for the CDR3 is TGTGCCAGCAGCCAACGAATAAAACTAGCGGGATACAATGAGCAGTTCTTC.

J is TRBJ2-1 and V is TRBV4-2; no clear D gene. Trimming pared 2 bases from V and 10 bases from J, leaving 6 bases between. This CDR3 is 11 amino acids long. Looked up from germline, CDR1 is LGHNA and CDR2 is YNFKEQ. CDR3 sequence (DNA): TGTGCCAGCAGCCAAAGTACAGAGCAGTTCTTC. It codes for CASSQSTEQFF.

CDR3 sequence (DNA): TGTGCCAGCAGCTCTCGACTATCCGAGCAGTACTTC. Its protein is CASSSRLSEQYF. The chain joins TRBV7-2 to TRBJ2-7; a possible D gene is TRBD2 (5 bases). The CDR3 sequence is 12 residues long. Germline V gene lookup returns CDR1 SGHTA and CDR2 FQGNSA. The ends were cut back, 4 bases at V and 6 bases at J, with 10 bases in the middle.

The table lists this clone with a count of one. J is TRBJ2-1 and V is TRBV11-2; no definite D call. The CDR3 is 13 amino acids. Germline assignment: CDR1 SGHAT and CDR2 FQNNGV. With 2 bases removed from V and 9 bases from J, the gap between germline ends came to 11 bases. The CDR3 loop reads CASSLLESGEQFF. CDR3 in DNA: TGTGCCAGCAGCTTACTGGAGAGTGGTGAGCAGTTCTTC.

CDR3 residues: CAISQNYGYTF. The CDR3 region has the DNA TGTGCCATCAGTCAGAACTATGGCTACACCTTC. V usage is TRBV10-3 and J usage is TRBJ1-2; D not certain. The CDR3 length is 11 residues. V lost 5 bases, J lost 2 bases, and 3 bases lay in between. CDR1 and CDR2 from the germline V gene are ENHRY and SYGVKD.

This clone was seen once. J is TRBJ1-6 and V is TRBV18, with TRBD1 matching over 12 bases. The V gene's germline CDR1 is KGHSH and CDR2 LQKENI. The junction had 9 bases not matched to a gene; V was cut back by 3 bases and J by 9 bases. The length of the CDR3 is 17 residues. The CDR3 sequence is CASSPGTGGSTGSPLHF. CDR3 sequence (DNA): TGTGCCAGCTCACCCGGGACAGGGGGCTCCACTGGTTCACCCCTCCACTTT.

The chain recombines TRBV4-3 with TRBJ2-5, with TRBD2 matching 14 bases. From germline, CDR1 is LGHNA and CDR2 YSLEER. Germline trimming cut 3 bases from V and 11 bases from J; bases unmatched to any gene: 8. The CDR3 is 15 residues long. This CDR3 is CASSQDRTSGRSQYF. Written as DNA, the CDR3 is TGCGCCAGCAGCCAGGACAGGACTAGCGGGAGGTCTCAGTACTTC.

A word on this clone: Additional DNA sequences in this sample encode the identical CDR3. The rearrangement uses TRBV30 and TRBJ1-5, with unresolved D. Trimming took 3 bases from V and 2 from J, leaving 8 bases between them. The CDR3 is 13 residues long. Germline CDR1 and CDR2: GTSNPN and SVGIG (reference sequence). The CDR3 loop reads CAWSVQGNQPQHF. CDR3 DNA: TGTGCCTGGAGCGTCCAGGGCAATCAGCCCCAGCATTTT.

This chain uses TRBV30 with TRBJ2-2, with 7 bases matching TRBD1. Trimming removed 3 bases from V and 5 bases from J; junction bases left unmatched: 3. The CDR3 consists of 13 residues. CDR1 is GTSNPN, CDR2 SVGIG, per germline (reference sequence). CDR3 residues: CAWSADRTGELFF. In DNA, the CDR3 is TGTGCCTGGAGCGCGGACAGGACCGGGGAGCTGTTTTTT. The full variable domain, in which reference TRBV30 and TRBJ2-2 provide the parts outside the CDR3, is SQTIHQWPATLVQPVGSPLSLECTVEGTSNPNLYWYRQAAGRGLQLLFYSVGIGQISSEVPQNLSASRPQDRQFILSSKKLLLSDSGFYLCAWSADRTGELFFGEGSRLTVL.

The chain carries TRBV7-9 and TRBJ1-1, with no clear D. The CDR3 extends over 14 amino acids. The germline V gene has CDR1 SEHNR and CDR2 FQNEAQ (reference sequence). Trimming took off 3 bases at V and 3 bases at J, with 11 bases between the two ends. CDR3 amino acids: CASSFRERYTEAFF. In nucleotides, the CDR3 is TGTGCCAGCAGCTTTAGAGAGAGGTACACTGAAGCTTTCTTT.

The V call is TRBV5-1, the J call TRBJ2-2, with 10 bases that match TRBD2. Germline V CDR1 and CDR2: SGHRS, YFSETQ. The CDR3 runs 17 residues. With V trimmed by 4 bases and J by 1 base, 7 bases remained unmatched. The CDR3 protein is CASSPLAGEVNTGELFF. CDR3 nucleotides: TGCGCCAGCAGCCCCCTAGCGGGGGAGGTGAACACCGGGGAGCTGTTTTTT.

This clone was recorded once. This chain links TRBV4-1 with TRBJ1-1, with D unresolved. CDR1 MGHRA and CDR2 YSYEKL come from the germline V gene. This CDR3 is 14 amino acids long. Trimming cost V 0 bases and J 8 bases, with 13 bases left between them. CDR3 protein: CASSQDYLGGEAFF. The CDR3 DNA reads as TGCGCCAGCAGCCAAGATTATTTGGGAGGGGAAGCTTTCTTT.

The chain has TRBV7-2 and TRBJ1-1; no definite D call. The CDR3 is 15 amino acids. CDR1 and CDR2 from the germline V gene are SGHTA and FQGNSA. Trimming removed 1 base at V and 0 bases at J, with 9 bases between. CDR3 protein: CASSLEHVMNTEAFF. The DNA for the CDR3 is TGTGCCAGCAGCTTAGAACATGTAATGAACACTGAAGCTTTCTTT. The whole variable domain, filled in from reference TRBV7-2 and TRBJ1-1, reads GAGVSQSPSNKVTEKGKDVELRCDPISGHTALYWYRQSLGQGLEFLIYFQGNSAPDKSGLPSDRFSAERTGGSVSTLTIQRTQQEDSAVYLCASSLEHVMNTEAFFGQGTRLTVV.

The V call is TRBV7-9, the J call TRBJ1-2, with 10 positions matching TRBD1. This CDR3 has 16 amino acids. J gave up 0 bases and V 2 bases, and 3 bases lay outside the gene matches. The V gene's germline CDR1 is SEHNR and CDR2 FQNEAQ (reference sequence). The CDR3 region has the DNA TGTGCCAGCAGCTTAAGGACAGGGGGGCCTAACTATGGCTACACCTTC. Residues: CASSLRTGGPNYGYTF.

The chain is built from TRBV6-5 and TRBJ2-3; the match to TRBD2 covers 9 bases. The germline V gene has CDR1 MNHEY and CDR2 SVGAGI. This CDR3 is 14 amino acids long. V shed 6 bases, J shed 6 bases, and the junction held 7 bases outside the gene matches. The chain's CDR3 is CASRPGLAADTQYF. CDR3 nucleotides: TGTGCCAGCAGGCCGGGACTAGCAGCGGATACGCAGTATTTT.

Concerning this clone: One junction end disagrees with the germline gene, perhaps due to a read error. This rearrangement joins TRBV23-1 to TRBJ2-7, with 7 bases matching TRBD1. TRBV23-1 is marked as an open reading frame, function uncertain. The CDR3 contains 12 residues. The CDR3 loop reads CASSQTRTGRGF. DNA for the CDR3: TGCGCCAGCAGTCAAACTCGGACAGGTCGGGGCTTC.

The rearrangement joins TRBV5-1 to TRBJ2-3; 8 positions agree with TRBD2. There are 15 residues in the CDR3. The ends lost 4 bases at V and 2 bases at J; junction bases unmatched: 6. Looked up from germline, CDR1 is SGHRS and CDR2 is YFSETQ. CDR3 amino acids: CASSRGGSYTDTQYF. The CDR3 DNA reads TGCGCCAGCAGCCGGGGGGGGTCTTACACAGATACGCAGTATTTT.

The chain is built from TRBV7-6 and TRBJ2-7; TRBD2 is a possible D gene (5 bases). CDR1 is SGHVS and CDR2 is FNYEAQ in the germline V gene. The germline V and J ends were trimmed by 5 bases and 5 bases, with 10 bases remaining between them. This CDR3 contains 12 residues. CDR3 region: CASSLWRDEQYF. CDR3 bases: TGTGCCAGCAGCCTCTGGCGGGACGAGCAGTACTTC.

V and J are TRBV7-8 and TRBJ2-7; 8 nucleotides line up with TRBD1. There are 16 residues in the CDR3. CDR1 and CDR2 (germline): SGHVS, FQNEAQ. With 0 bases clipped from V and 6 bases from J, the junction kept 10 bases outside the gene matches. In nucleotides, the CDR3 is TGTGCCAGCAGCTTAGCGGACAGGGTGTTTTGGGGCGAGCAGTACTTC. This codes for CASSLADRVFWGEQYF. Full variable domain (outside the CDR3, taken from reference TRBV7-8 and TRBJ2-7): GAGVSQSPRYKVAKRGQDVALRCDPISGHVSLFWYQQALGQGPEFLTYFQNEAQLDKSGLPSDRFFAERPEGSVSTLKIQRTQQEDSAVYLCASSLADRVFWGEQYFGPGTRLTVT.

The chain has TRBV25-1 and TRBJ1-1, with D hard to call. From germline, CDR1 is MGHDK and CDR2 SYGVNS. V dropped 6 bases and J dropped 0 bases, with 8 bases sitting between them. The CDR3 is 13 residues long. CDR3 protein: CASRRDLNTEAFF. The CDR3 coding sequence is TGTGCCAGCAGACGGGATTTGAACACTGAAGCTTTCTTT.

This clone was recorded only once. The chain joins TRBV25-1 to TRBJ2-3; 10 bases map to TRBD2. Germline lookup yields CDR1 MGHDK and CDR2 SYGVNS. With 1 base clipped from V and 4 bases from J, the junction kept 2 bases outside the gene matches. The CDR3 consists of 15 residues. The DNA of the CDR3 is TGTGCCAGCAGTGAATCTAGCGGGAGACCAGATACGCAGTATTTT. It is translated as CASSESSGRPDTQYF. The whole variable domain, filled in from reference TRBV25-1 and TRBJ2-3, reads EADIYQTPRYLVIGTGKKITLECSQTMGHDKMYWYQQDPGMELHLIHYSYGVNSTEKGDLSSESTVSRIRTEHFPLTLESARPSHTSQYLCASSESSGRPDTQYFGPGTRLTVL.